A selection of T cell receptor beta chains follows, all from one sample in a study of regulatory T cells in long-lasting Graves disease. One entry per CDR3 protein, called by TCRdb with MiXCR from the multiplex PCR reads. The table lists about 460,000 distinct CDR3 sequences, approximately 14% of them singletons. The sample was also linked to a second study, of T cells in Graves' hyperthyroidism and ophthalmopathy.

The specimen was peripheral blood mononuclear cells (PBMCs), collected at new diagnosis, from a patient treated with antithyroid drugs. The receptors here all came from a woman aged 45 to 65 with Graves disease. CDR3s include the opening cysteine and the closing phenylalanine or tryptophan. A D gene is named only where the DNA matches it firmly. Size tells how often a clone was seen (once, few, many) or the class of an expanded clone, and some rows leave it out.

abundance	d_gene	v_gene	j_gene	CDR3aa	CDR3nt
many	TRBD1	TRBV2	TRBJ1-6	CASRGETGADSPLHF	TGTGCCAGCAGAGGAGAGACAGGGGCAGATTCACCCCTCCACTTT
few	TRBD1	TRBV4-1	TRBJ1-1	CASSQDRDRGHTEAFF	TGCGCCAGCAGCCAAGATCGAGACAGGGGACACACTGAAGCTTTCTTT
-	-	TRBV2	TRBJ1-5	CASRLTPGQPQHF	TGTGCCAGCAGGCTCACCCCGGGCCAGCCCCAGCATTTT
-	TRBD1	TRBV30	TRBJ1-4	CAWGLGQLNEKLFF	TGTGCCTGGGGGTTGGGACAGCTTAATGAAAAACTGTTTTTT
many	TRBD1	TRBV7-9	TRBJ2-4	CASSPMDRIDDIQYF	TGTGCCAGCAGCCCCATGGACAGGATTGACGACATTCAGTACTTC
many	-	TRBV3-1	TRBJ2-7	CASSQEGGFYEQYF	TGTGCCAGCAGCCAAGAAGGGGGGTTCTACGAGCAGTACTTC
many	TRBD2	TRBV6-1	TRBJ2-2	CASSLAGGPDTGELFF	TGTGCCAGCAGTTTAGCGGGAGGGCCGGACACCGGGGAGCTGTTTTTT
few	TRBD2	TRBV6-1	TRBJ2-3	CASQGLAGAGTDTQYF	TGTGCCAGCCAAGGACTAGCGGGAGCGGGCACAGATACGCAGTATTTT
many	TRBD1	TRBV6-1	TRBJ2-7	CASRGQGATYEQYF	TGTGCCAGCAGGGGACAGGGGGCAACCTACGAGCAGTACTTC
many	TRBD1	TRBV20-1	TRBJ2-7	CSALRTGSYEQYF	TGCAGTGCCCTAAGGACAGGCTCCTACGAGCAGTACTTC
-	TRBD2	TRBV9	TRBJ2-1	CASSVLAGGSSYNEQFF	TGTGCCAGCAGCGTTCTAGCGGGAGGGAGCTCCTACAATGAGCAGTTCTTC
few	-	TRBV20-1	TRBJ1-4	CSARDLSAANEKLFF	TGCAGTGCTAGAGATCTTTCAGCAGCTAATGAAAAACTGTTTTTT
many	TRBD2	TRBV10-3	TRBJ2-5	CAISAAGGEETQYF	TGTGCCATCAGTGCGGCGGGAGGGGAGGAGACCCAGTACTTC
-	TRBD2	TRBV2	TRBJ2-1	CASSGVTSGRVIYNEQFF	TGTGCCAGCAGTGGAGTGACTAGCGGGAGGGTAATTTACAATGAGCAGTTCTTC
-	TRBD1	TRBV3-1	TRBJ1-4	CASGQGSNEKLFF	TGTGCCAGCGGACAGGGGTCTAATGAAAAACTGTTTTTT
many	TRBD2	TRBV12-3/TRBV12-4	TRBJ2-2	CASSVGGLAGVLGGELFF	TGTGCCAGCAGTGTGGGGGGACTAGCGGGAGTACTAGGCGGGGAGCTGTTTTTT
few	TRBD1	TRBV5-1	TRBJ1-1	CASSIGQGGTNTEAFF	TGCGCCAGCAGCATCGGACAGGGAGGGACGAACACTGAAGCTTTCTTT
many	-	TRBV6-5	TRBJ1-5	CASSFHGQPQHF	TGTGCCAGCAGTTTCCATGGTCAGCCCCAGCATTTT
many	-	TRBV27	TRBJ1-4	CASRVTNLDSATNEKLFF	TGTGCCAGCCGGGTCACGAATCTCGACAGTGCAACTAATGAAAAACTGTTTTTT
-	-	TRBV6-2/TRBV6-3	TRBJ2-1	CASSDSTAYGARGRGEQFF	TGTGCCAGCAGTGATTCGACAGCCTATGGGGCTAGAGGAAGAGGTGAGCAGTTCTTC
many	-	TRBV30	TRBJ2-2	CAWSVLDVAGELFF	TGTGCCTGGAGTGTACTGGATGTGGCCGGGGAGCTGTTTTTT
many	TRBD2	TRBV28	TRBJ2-3	CASSTRAGGSTDTQYF	TGTGCCAGCAGCACAAGAGCGGGAGGGAGCACAGATACGCAGTATTTT
few	TRBD1	TRBV29-1	TRBJ1-2	CSVSLSTGGGYTF	TGCAGCGTTTCGTTGTCAACAGGGGGAGGCTACACCTTC
-	-	TRBV12-3/TRBV12-4	TRBJ2-1	CASSYPETGYEQFF	TGTGCCAGCAGTTACCCAGAAACAGGGTATGAGCAGTTCTTC
many	-	TRBV5-1	TRBJ2-5	CASSSDLRRGETQYF	TGCGCCAGCAGCTCCGACCTACGGCGGGGAGAGACCCAGTACTTC
few	-	TRBV7-8	TRBJ1-2	CASSFGQQPNYGYTF	TGTGCCAGCAGCTTCGGACAGCAGCCTAACTATGGCTACACCTTC
many	TRBD1	TRBV9	TRBJ2-2	CASSTTGEGTGELFF	TGTGCCAGTAGTACGACAGGGGAAGGCACCGGGGAGCTGTTTTTT
many	TRBD1	TRBV20-1	TRBJ2-7	CSARAPGQGGWGQYF	TGCAGTGCTAGAGCCCCGGGACAGGGAGGGTGGGGGCAGTACTTC
many	-	TRBV14	TRBJ2-7	CASSIAGEQYF	TGTGCCAGCAGTATAGCTGGCGAGCAGTACTTC
many	-	TRBV24-1	TRBJ2-3	CATSDYSGATDTQYF	TGTGCCACCAGTGATTATTCGGGAGCCACAGATACGCAGTATTTT
few	TRBD2	TRBV12-3/TRBV12-4	TRBJ2-2	CASSLIAGGSGELFF	TGTGCCAGCAGTTTAATAGCGGGAGGTAGCGGGGAGCTGTTTTTT
many	-	TRBV28	TRBJ1-2	CASSFGQGSYGYTF	TGTGCCAGCAGTTTTGGGCAGGGGAGCTATGGCTACACCTTC
-	-	TRBV30	TRBJ1-1	CAWSSGGSAEAFF	TGTGCCTGGAGTTCGGGGGGCAGTGCTGAAGCTTTCTTT
few	-	TRBV9	TRBJ1-1	CASSHLGALNTEAFF	TGTGCCAGCAGTCATTTGGGGGCGCTGAACACTGAAGCTTTCTTT
-	TRBD1	TRBV20-1	TRBJ2-5	CSARNRGQETQYF	TGCAGTGCTAGAAACAGGGGCCAAGAGACCCAGTACTTC
-	-	TRBV28	TRBJ2-3	CASSIPTDTQYF	TGTGCCAGCAGTATACCCACAGATACGCAGTATTTT
-	-	TRBV24-1	TRBJ2-2	CATSDWDHTGELFF	TGTGCCACCAGTGACTGGGATCACACCGGGGAGCTGTTTTTT
few	TRBD2	TRBV2	TRBJ2-4	CASSGSSGNRIQYF	TGTGCCAGCAGTGGGTCTAGCGGGAACCGTATTCAGTACTTC
few	TRBD1	TRBV4-1	TRBJ2-7	CASSQYTGTGSYEQYF	TGCGCCAGCAGCCAGTATACCGGGACAGGGTCCTACGAGCAGTACTTC
few	-	TRBV3-1	TRBJ2-7	CASSQRPAGGSSYEQYF	TGTGCCAGCAGCCAACGACCAGCGGGCGGCAGCTCCTACGAGCAGTACTTC
many	-	TRBV10-3	TRBJ1-4	CAISDGQVNEKLFF	TGTGCCATCAGTGATGGCCAAGTTAATGAAAAACTGTTTTTT
many	-	TRBV7-9	TRBJ1-3	CASSLAGSGNTIYF	TGTGCCAGCAGCTTAGCGGGTTCTGGAAACACCATATATTTT
few	-	TRBV6-5	TRBJ1-4	CASSSINEKLFF	TGTGCCAGCAGTTCCATCAATGAAAAACTGTTTTTT
many	-	TRBV12-3/TRBV12-4	TRBJ2-7	CASSFPGPASYEQYF	TGTGCCAGCAGTTTTCCCGGACCAGCGTCCTACGAGCAGTACTTC
many	TRBD2	TRBV7-9	TRBJ2-7	CASSLVSGRAGEQYF	TGTGCCAGCAGCTTAGTAAGCGGGAGGGCCGGTGAGCAGTACTTC
many	-	TRBV7-3	TRBJ2-2	CASSSRVSAGGELFF	TGTGCCAGCAGCTCTCGGGTTAGCGCAGGCGGGGAGCTGTTTTTT
few	-	TRBV5-1	TRBJ1-2	CASSQYTVYYGYTF	TGTGCCAGCAGCCAATATACAGTGTACTATGGCTACACCTTC
many	-	TRBV2	TRBJ2-5	CASSSQVQETQYF	TGTGCCAGCAGTTCTCAAGTACAAGAGACCCAGTACTTC
many	-	TRBV28	TRBJ2-3	CASRVAPTDTQYF	TGTGCCAGCAGGGTGGCACCCACAGATACGCAGTATTTT
many	-	TRBV2	TRBJ2-4	CASSEAVGQSGIQYF	TGTGCCAGCAGTGAAGCGGTGGGGCAGAGCGGCATTCAGTACTTC
many	TRBD1	TRBV11-2	TRBJ2-7	CASSLDRDEQYF	TGTGCCAGCAGCTTGGACAGGGACGAGCAGTACTTC
many	TRBD1	TRBV7-3	TRBJ2-5	CASSPDRDETQYF	TGTGCCAGCAGCCCCGACAGGGACGAGACCCAGTACTTC
many	-	TRBV24-1	TRBJ2-2	CATSDGLGGPGELFF	TGTGCCACCAGTGACGGTCTCGGGGGGCCCGGGGAGCTGTTTTTT
-	-	TRBV12-3/TRBV12-4	TRBJ1-5	CASSFQLESNQPQHF	TGTGCCAGCAGTTTCCAACTAGAGAGCAATCAGCCCCAGCATTTT